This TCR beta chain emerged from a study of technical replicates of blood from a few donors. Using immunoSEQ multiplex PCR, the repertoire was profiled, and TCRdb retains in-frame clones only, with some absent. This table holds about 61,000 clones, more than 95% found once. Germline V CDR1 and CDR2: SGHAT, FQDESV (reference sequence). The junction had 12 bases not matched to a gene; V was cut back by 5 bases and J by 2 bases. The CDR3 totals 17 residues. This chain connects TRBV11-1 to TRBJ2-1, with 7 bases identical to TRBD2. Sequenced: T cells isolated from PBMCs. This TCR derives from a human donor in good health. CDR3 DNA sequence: TGTGCCAGCAGCCCCCGGGACTACCTAACAACCTACAATGAGCAGTTCTTC. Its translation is CASSPRDYLTTYNEQFF.